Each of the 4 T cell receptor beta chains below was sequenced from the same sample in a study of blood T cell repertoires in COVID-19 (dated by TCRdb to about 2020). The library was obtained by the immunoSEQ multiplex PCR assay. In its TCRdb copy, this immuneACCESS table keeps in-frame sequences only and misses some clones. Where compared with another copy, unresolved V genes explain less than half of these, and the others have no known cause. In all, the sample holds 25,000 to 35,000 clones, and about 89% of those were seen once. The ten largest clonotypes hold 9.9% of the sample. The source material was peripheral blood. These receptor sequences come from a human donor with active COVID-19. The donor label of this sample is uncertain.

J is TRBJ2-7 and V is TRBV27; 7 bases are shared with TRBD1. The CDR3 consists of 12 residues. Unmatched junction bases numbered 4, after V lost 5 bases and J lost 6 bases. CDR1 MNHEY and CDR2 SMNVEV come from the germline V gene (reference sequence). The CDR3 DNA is TGTGCCAGCAGTCTTTCAGGGGGCGAGCAGTACTTC. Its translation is CASSLSGGEQYF.

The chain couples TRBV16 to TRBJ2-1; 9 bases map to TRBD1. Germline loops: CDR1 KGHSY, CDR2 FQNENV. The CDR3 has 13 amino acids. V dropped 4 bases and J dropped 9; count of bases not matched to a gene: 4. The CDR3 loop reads CASSLDRGGEQFF. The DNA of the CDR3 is TGTGCCAGCAGCCTGGACAGGGGTGGTGAGCAGTTCTTC.

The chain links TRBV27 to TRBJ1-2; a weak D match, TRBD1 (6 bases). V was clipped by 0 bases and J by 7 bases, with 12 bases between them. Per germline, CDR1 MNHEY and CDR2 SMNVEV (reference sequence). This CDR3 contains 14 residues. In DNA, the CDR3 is TGTGCCAGCAGTTTATCTGGGGGGGCCGGTGGCTACACCTTC. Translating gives CASSLSGGAGGYTF.

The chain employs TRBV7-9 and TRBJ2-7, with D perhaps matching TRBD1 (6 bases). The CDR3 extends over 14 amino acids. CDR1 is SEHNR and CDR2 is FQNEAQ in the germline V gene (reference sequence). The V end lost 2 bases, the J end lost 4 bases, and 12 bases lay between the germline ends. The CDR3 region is CASSLIQGNYEQYF. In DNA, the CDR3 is TGTGCCAGCAGCTTAATACAGGGAAATTACGAGCAGTACTTC.